This TCR beta chain derives from a study of cytomegalovirus exposure and HLA in healthy donors. The CDR3 sequence is 14 residues long. Germline V CDR1 and CDR2: LGHNA, YNFKEQ. Trimming stripped 1 base from V and 2 bases from J, with 8 bases between. Donors were nominally healthy when sampled, though unrecorded immune exposures were likely. Study findings and constraints: Diagnosis of cytomegalovirus status made by the classifier reportedly showed high specificity and sensitivity. Sequencing probably produced one cluster of sequence variants that were highly shared. Cytomegalovirus-associated status was assigned to some 180 TCR beta chains.

The count of this clone is one. Its antigen is as yet unknown. The PCR was carried out with 60 Vbeta primers and 13 Jbeta primers. Profiled with immunoSEQ multiplex PCR; TCRdb holds only in-frame clones, not every one. The repertoire holds some 170,000 clones, with about 77% as singletons. The sample taken for sequencing was PBMCs. The receptor was isolated from a female donor in good health and CMV-seronegative. The chain links TRBV4-2 to TRBJ1-2, with D possibly matching TRBD1 (6 bases). For the CDR3, the DNA is TGTGCCAGCAGCCAAGGGACAGCAAACTATGGCTACACCTTC. This translates into CASSQGTANYGYTF.